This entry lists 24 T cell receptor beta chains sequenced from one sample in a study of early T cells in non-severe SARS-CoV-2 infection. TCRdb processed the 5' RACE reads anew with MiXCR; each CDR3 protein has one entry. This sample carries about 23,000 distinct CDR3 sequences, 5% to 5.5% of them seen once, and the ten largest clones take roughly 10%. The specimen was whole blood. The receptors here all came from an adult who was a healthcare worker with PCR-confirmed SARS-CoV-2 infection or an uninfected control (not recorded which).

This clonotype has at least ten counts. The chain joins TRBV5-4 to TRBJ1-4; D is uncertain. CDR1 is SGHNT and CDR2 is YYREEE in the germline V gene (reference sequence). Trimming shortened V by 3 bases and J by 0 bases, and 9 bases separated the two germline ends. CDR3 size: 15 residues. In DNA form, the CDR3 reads TGTGCCAGCAGCTCCGGCCCTGCAACTAATGAAAAACTGTTTTTT. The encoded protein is CASSSGPATNEKLFF.

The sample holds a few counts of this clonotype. The CDR3 here is CASSLDQGTLQFF. The CDR3 DNA follows: TGTGCCAGCAGCTTGGATCAAGGGACACTTCAGTTCTTC. V gene TRBV7-9 combines with J gene TRBJ2-1, with D perhaps TRBD1 (6 bases). The ends were cut back, 3 bases at V and 13 bases at J, with 16 bases in the middle. This CDR3 is 13 amino acids long. Germline CDR1 is SEHNR and CDR2 is FQNEAQ (reference sequence).

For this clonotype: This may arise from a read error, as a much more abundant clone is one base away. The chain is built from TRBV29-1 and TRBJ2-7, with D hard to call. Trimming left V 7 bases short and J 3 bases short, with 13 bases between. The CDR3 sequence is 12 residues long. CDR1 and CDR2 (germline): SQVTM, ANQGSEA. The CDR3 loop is CSAFGRNYEQYV. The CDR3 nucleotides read TGCAGCGCCTTCGGGCGGAACTACGAGCAGTACGTC.

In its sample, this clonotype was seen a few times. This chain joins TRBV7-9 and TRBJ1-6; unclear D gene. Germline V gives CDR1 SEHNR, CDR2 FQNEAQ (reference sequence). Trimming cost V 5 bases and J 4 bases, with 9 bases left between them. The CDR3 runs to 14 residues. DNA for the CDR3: TGTGCCAGCAGCGGGCAGACTTATAATTCACCCCTCCACTTT. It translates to CASSGQTYNSPLHF.

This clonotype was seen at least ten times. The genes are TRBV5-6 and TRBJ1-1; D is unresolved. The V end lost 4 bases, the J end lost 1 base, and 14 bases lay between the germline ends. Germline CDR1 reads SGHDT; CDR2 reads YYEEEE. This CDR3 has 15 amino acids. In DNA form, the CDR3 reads TGTGCCAGCAGCCTTGGAAGAAGACAGAACACTGAAGCTTTCTTT. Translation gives CASSLGRRQNTEAFF.

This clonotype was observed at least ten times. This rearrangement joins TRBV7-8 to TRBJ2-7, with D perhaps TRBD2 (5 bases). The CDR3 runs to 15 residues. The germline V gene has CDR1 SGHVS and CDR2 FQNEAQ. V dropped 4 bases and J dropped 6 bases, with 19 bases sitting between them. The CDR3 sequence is CASSYPPEGPSEQYF. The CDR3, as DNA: TGTGCCAGCAGCTACCCCCCCGAGGGCCCTTCCGAGCAGTACTTC.

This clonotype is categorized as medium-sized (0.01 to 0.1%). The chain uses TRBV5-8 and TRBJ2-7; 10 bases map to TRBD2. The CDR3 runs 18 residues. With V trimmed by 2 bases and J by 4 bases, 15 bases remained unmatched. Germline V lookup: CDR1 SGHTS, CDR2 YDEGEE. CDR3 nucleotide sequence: TGTGCCAGCAGCTTTCAGGGCAGACAACTAGCGGGAATATACGAGCAGTACTTC. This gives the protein CASSFQGRQLAGIYEQYF. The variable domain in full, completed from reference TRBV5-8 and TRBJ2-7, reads EAGVTQSPTHLIKTRGQQATLRCSPISGHTSVYWYQQALGLGLQFLLWYDEGEERNRGNFPPRFSGRQFPNYSSELNVNALELEDSALYLCASSFQGRQLAGIYEQYFGPGTRLTVT.

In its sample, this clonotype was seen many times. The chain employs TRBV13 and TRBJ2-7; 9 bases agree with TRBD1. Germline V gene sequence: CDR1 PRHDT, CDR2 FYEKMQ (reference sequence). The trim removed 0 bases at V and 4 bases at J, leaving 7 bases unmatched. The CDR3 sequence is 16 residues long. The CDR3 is CASSLGGGQGTYEQYV. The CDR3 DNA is TGTGCCAGCAGCTTAGGTGGGGGACAGGGAACTTACGAGCAGTACGTC.

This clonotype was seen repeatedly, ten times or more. CDR3 residues: CASTDDREQYV. CDR3 in DNA: TGTGCCAGCACTGATGATCGCGAGCAGTACGTC. The genes are TRBV6-6 and TRBJ2-7; D gene unclear. Germline lookup yields CDR1 MNHNY and CDR2 SVGAGI (reference sequence). V lost 7 bases to trimming and J lost 6 bases, with 10 bases between them. The CDR3 consists of 11 residues.

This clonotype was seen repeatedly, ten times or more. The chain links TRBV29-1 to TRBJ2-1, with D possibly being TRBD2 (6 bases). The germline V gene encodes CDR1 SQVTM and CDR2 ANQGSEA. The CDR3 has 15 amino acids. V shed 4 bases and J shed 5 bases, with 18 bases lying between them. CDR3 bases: TGCAGCGTTGGCCCTGGTGCGGGGCCAGACAATGAGCAGTTCTTC. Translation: CSVGPGAGPDNEQFF.

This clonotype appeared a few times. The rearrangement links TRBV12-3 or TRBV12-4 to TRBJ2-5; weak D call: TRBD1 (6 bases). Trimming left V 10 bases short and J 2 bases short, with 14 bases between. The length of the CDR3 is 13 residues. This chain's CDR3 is CATTRGSQETQYF. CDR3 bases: TGTGCCACCACCAGGGGTTCACAAGAGACCCAGTACTTC.

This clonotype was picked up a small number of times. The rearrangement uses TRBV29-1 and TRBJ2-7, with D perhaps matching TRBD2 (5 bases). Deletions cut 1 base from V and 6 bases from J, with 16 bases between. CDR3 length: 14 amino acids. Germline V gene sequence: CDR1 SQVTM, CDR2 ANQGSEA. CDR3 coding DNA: TGCAGCGTTGAAGGAGGGTCAATTGCGGGCGAGCAGTACTTC. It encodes CSVEGGSIAGEQYF.

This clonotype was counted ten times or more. DNA of the CDR3: TGTGCCAGCAGCCTCAACACACTAGCGGACTACGAGCAGTACTTC. Amino acid sequence: CASSLNTLADYEQYF. This chain uses TRBV7-6 with TRBJ2-7, with 8 nucleotides matching TRBD2. This CDR3 comprises 15 residues. The ends lost 5 bases at V and 3 bases at J; junction bases unmatched: 9. Germline V lookup: CDR1 SGHVS, CDR2 FNYEAQ.

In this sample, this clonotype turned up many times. CDR3 region: CASNPVGYNEQFF. CDR3 in DNA: TGTGCCAGCAACCCTGTGGGGTACAATGAGCAGTTCTTC. The rearrangement links TRBV7-9 to TRBJ2-1; D uncertain. Germline CDR1 and CDR2: SEHNR and FQNEAQ (reference sequence). This CDR3 is built from 13 residues. The V and J ends lost 7 bases and 4 bases respectively, with 11 bases between them.

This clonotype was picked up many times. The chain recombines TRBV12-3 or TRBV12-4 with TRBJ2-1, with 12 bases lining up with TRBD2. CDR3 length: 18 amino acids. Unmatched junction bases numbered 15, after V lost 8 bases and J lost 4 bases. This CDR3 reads CASFEHPGGTSGYNEQFF. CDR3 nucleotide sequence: TGTGCCAGCTTTGAACACCCAGGGGGGACTAGCGGGTACAATGAGCAGTTCTTC.

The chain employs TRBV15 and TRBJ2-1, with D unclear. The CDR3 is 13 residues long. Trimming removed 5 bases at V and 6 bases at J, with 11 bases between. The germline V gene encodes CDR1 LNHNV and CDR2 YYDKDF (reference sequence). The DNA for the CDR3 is TGTGCCACCAGCGGGCTAGGGATCAATGAGCAGTTCTTC. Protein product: CATSGLGINEQFF.

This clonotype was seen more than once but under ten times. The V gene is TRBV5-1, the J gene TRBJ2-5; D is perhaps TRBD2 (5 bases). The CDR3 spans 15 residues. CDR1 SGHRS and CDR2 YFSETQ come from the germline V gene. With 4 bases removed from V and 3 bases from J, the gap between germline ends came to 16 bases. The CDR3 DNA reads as TGCGCCAGCAGCGGATTAGCGCGATCGGAAGAGACCCAGTACTTC. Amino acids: CASSGLARSEETQYF.

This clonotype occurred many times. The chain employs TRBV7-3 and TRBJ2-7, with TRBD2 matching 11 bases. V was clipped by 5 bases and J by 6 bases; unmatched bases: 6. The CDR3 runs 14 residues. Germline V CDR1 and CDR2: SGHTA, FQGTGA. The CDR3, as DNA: TGTGCCAGCAGCAGACACGGGACTAGCGGCGAGCAGTACGTC. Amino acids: CASSRHGTSGEQYV.

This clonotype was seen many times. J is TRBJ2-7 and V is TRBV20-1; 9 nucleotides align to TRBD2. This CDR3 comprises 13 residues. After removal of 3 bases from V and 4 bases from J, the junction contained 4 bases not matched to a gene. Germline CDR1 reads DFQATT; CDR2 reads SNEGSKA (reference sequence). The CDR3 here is CSARGSGSYEQYF. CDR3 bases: TGCAGTGCTAGGGGTAGCGGGAGTTACGAGCAGTACTTC.

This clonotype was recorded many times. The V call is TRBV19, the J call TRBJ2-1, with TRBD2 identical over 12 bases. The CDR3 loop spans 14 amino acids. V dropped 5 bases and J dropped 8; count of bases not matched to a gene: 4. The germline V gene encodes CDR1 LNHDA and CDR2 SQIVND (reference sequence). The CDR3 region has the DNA TGTGCCAGTAGTCAACTAGCGGGAGGACATGAGCAGTTCTTC. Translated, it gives CASSQLAGGHEQFF.

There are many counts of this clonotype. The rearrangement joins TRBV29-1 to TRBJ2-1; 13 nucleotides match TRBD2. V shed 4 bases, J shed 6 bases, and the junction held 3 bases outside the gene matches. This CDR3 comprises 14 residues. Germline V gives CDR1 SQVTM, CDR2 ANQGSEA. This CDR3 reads CSVARTSGSNEQFF. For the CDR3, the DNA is TGCAGCGTTGCTCGGACTAGCGGGAGCAATGAGCAGTTCTTC.

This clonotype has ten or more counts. This CDR3 is CASSSPGAYEQYV. The CDR3, as DNA: TGTGCCAGCAGCTCCCCCGGGGCCTACGAGCAGTACGTC. The chain has TRBV7-2 and TRBJ2-7, with D tentatively TRBD2 (5 bases). V shed 4 bases and J shed 2 bases, with 9 bases lying between them. The CDR3 is made up of 13 amino acids. Germline CDR1 SGHTA, CDR2 FQGNSA.

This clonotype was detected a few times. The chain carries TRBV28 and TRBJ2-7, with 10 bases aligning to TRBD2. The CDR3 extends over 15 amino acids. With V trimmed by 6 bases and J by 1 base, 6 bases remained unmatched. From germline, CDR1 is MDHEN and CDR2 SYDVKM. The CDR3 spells CASSQAGGGSYEQYF. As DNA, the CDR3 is TGTGCCAGCAGCCAAGCGGGAGGGGGTTCCTACGAGCAGTACTTC.

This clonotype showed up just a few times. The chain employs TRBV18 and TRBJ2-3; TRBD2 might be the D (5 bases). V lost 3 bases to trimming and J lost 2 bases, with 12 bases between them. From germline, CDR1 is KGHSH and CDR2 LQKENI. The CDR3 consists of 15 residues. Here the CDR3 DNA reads TGTGCCAGCTCACCGGGATCGGGGAACACAGATACGCAGTATTTT. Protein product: CASSPGSGNTDTQYF.